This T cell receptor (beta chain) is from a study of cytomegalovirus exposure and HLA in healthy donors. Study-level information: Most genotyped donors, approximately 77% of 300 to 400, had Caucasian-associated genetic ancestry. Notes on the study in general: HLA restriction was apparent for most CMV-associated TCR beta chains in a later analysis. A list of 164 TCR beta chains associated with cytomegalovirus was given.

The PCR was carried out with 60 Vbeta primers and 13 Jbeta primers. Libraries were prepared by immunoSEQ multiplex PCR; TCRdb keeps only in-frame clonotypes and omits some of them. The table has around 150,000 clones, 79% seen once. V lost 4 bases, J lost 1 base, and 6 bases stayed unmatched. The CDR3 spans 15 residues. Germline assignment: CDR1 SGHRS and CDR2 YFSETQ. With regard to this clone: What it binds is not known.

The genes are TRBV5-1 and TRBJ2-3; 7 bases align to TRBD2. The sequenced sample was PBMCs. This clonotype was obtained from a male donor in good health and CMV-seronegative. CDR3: CASSLSGARTDTQYF. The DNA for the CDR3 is TGCGCCAGCAGCCTGAGCGGGGCCCGCACAGATACGCAGTATTTT.